The rows below give T cell receptor beta chains drawn from one sample of a study of control samples from healthy donors and cancer patients. Clones were sequenced by immunoSEQ multiplex PCR, and TCRdb holds only the in-frame ones, with some missing. The profile shows over 100,000 clones, approximately 90% of them singletons. The sample comprised blood. The receptors shown here come from a woman in her 50s in good health. CDR3s include the opening cysteine and the closing phenylalanine or tryptophan. A D gene is named only where the DNA matches it firmly. Expanded clones get a size class; other rows say once, few or many, or leave the size out.

V: TRBV7-6
D: TRBD1
J: TRBJ1-1
size: NA
DNA: TGTGCCAGCAGCCACGACCGTGAGACAGGGGACACTGAAGCTTTCTTT
CDR3: CASSHDRETGDTEAFF

V: TRBV2
D: TRBD2
J: TRBJ2-1
size: NA
DNA: TGTGCCAGCAGCGCCGGGACTACGAGTGAGCAGTTCTTC
CDR3: CASSAGTTSEQFF

V: TRBV20-1
D: NA
J: TRBJ1-2
size: NA
DNA: TGCAGTGCTAGTCAGCCCGGGCAGAATGGCTACACCTTC
CDR3: CSASQPGQNGYTF

V: TRBV27
D: TRBD1
J: TRBJ2-7
size: NA
DNA: TGTGCCAGCAGTTTTGGGACAGCCTCCTACGAGCAGTACTTC
CDR3: CASSFGTASYEQYF

V: TRBV6-5
D: NA
J: TRBJ2-3
size: NA
DNA: TGTGCCAGCAGTTACTCGGGGGGCCCGGGGGCAGATACGCAGTATTTT
CDR3: CASSYSGGPGADTQYF

V: TRBV5-1
D: TRBD1
J: TRBJ1-2
size: few
DNA: TGCGCCAGCAGCTCCTACGACAGGGGAAGGAGCAACTATGGCTACACCTTC
CDR3: CASSSYDRGRSNYGYTF

V: TRBV7-9
D: TRBD2
J: TRBJ2-3
size: NA
DNA: TGTGCCAGCAGCCCCGGGTTAGCGGGGGCCCGCACAGATACGCAGTATTTT
CDR3: CASSPGLAGARTDTQYF

V: TRBV6-1
D: NA
J: TRBJ1-2
size: NA
DNA: TGTGCCAGCAGTGGGGGTGGACTTTGGAGGGCCTATGGCTACACCTTC
CDR3: CASSGGGLWRAYGYTF

V: TRBV6-5
D: NA
J: TRBJ1-5
size: NA
DNA: TGTGCCAGCAGTTCCGGACAAATTAGCAATCAGCCCCAGCATTTT
CDR3: CASSSGQISNQPQHF

V: TRBV6-5
D: TRBD1
J: TRBJ1-4
size: NA
DNA: TGTGCCAGCAGTTACAATCCACAGGGGGAGAAAAAACTGTTTTTT
CDR3: CASSYNPQGEKKLFF

V: TRBV19
D: NA
J: TRBJ1-2
size: NA
DNA: TGTGCCACCCGGGGGGGGATTCCTTATGGCTACACCTTC
CDR3: CATRGGIPYGYTF

V: TRBV18
D: TRBD1
J: TRBJ1-1
size: NA
DNA: TGTGCCAGCTCACTTGGGACAGGGCTGGGGACTGAAGCTTTCTTT
CDR3: CASSLGTGLGTEAFF

V: TRBV7-2
D: NA
J: TRBJ2-5
size: NA
DNA: TGTGCCAGCAGCTTAGATCGCGGACACCAGTTGGCCCAGTACTTC
CDR3: CASSLDRGHQLAQYF

V: TRBV3-1/TRBV3-2
D: NA
J: TRBJ1-1
size: NA
DNA: TGTGCCAGCAGCCAGGGAAACACTGAAGCTTTCTTT
CDR3: CASSQGNTEAFF

V: TRBV7-2
D: NA
J: TRBJ1-1
size: NA
DNA: TGTGCCAGCAGCTCTCCCCTGGTGAGGACTGAAGCTTTCTTT
CDR3: CASSSPLVRTEAFF

V: TRBV6-2/TRBV6-3
D: NA
J: TRBJ1-1
size: few
DNA: TGTGCCAGCAGTTACCTCGGCCCCGAAGCTTTCTTT
CDR3: CASSYLGPEAFF